The present T cell receptor beta chain was sequenced within a study of T cell repertoires in cytomegalovirus infection. Note on this clonotype: Antigen specificity is unknown.

The germline V gene has CDR1 MGHRA and CDR2 YSYEKL. V was pared by 1 base and J by 2 bases, with 7 bases between. This CDR3 is 14 amino acids long. TCRdb passed the reads through MiXCR, listing each CDR3 protein once. The sample lists fewer than 850,000 distinct CDR3 sequences, about 27% occurring once. The chain uses TRBV4-1 and TRBJ2-3; D not resolved. Sequencing was performed on cultured CD8+ T cells from PBMCs, taken from culture after CMV antigen stimulation. The receptor was derived from a human donor in good health (CMV status not recorded). Some clones in this sample may be carry-over from other donors' samples. CDR3 region: CASSQAPYTDTQYF. CDR3 nucleotide sequence: TGCGCCAGCAGCCAAGCGCCGTACACAGATACGCAGTATTTT.